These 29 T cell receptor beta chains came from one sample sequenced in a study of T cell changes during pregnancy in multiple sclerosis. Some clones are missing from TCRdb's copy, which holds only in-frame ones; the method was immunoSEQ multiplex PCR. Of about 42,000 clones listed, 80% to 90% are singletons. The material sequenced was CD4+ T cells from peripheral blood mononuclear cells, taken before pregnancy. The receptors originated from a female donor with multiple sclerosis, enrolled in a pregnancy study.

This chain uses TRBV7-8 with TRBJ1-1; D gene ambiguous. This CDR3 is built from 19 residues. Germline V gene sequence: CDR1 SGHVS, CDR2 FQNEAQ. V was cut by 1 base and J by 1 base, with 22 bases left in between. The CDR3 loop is CASSLVTPTPGRTNTEAFF. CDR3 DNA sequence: TGTGCCAGCAGCTTAGTTACTCCCACTCCCGGGAGAACGAACACTGAAGCTTTCTTT.

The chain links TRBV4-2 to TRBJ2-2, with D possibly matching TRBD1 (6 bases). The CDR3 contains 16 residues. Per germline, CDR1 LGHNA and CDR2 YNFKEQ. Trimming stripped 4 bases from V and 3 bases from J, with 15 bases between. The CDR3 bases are TGTGCCAGCAGCCGCAGCAGGGGCGTGGACACCGGGGAGCTGTTTTTT. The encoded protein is CASSRSRGVDTGELFF.

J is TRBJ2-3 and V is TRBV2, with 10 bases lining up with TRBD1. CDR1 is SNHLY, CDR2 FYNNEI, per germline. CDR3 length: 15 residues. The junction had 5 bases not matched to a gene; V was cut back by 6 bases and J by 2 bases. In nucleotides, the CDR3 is TGTGCCAGCAGCGCCGGGACAGGGGACACAGATACGCAGTATTTT. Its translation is CASSAGTGDTDTQYF.

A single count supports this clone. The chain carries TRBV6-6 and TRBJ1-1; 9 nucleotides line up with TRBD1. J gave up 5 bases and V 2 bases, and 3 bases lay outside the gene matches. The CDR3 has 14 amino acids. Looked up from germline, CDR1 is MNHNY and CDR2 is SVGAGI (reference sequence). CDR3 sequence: CASSYGQGQTEAFF. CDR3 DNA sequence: TGTGCCAGCAGTTACGGACAGGGGCAGACTGAAGCTTTCTTT.

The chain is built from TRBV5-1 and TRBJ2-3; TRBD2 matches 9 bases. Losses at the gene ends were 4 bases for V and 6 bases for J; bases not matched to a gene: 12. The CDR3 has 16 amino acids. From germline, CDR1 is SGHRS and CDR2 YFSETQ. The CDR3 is CASSLLGGGAKDTQYF. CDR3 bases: TGCGCCAGCAGCCTTCTAGGCGGGGGGGCTAAGGATACGCAGTATTTT. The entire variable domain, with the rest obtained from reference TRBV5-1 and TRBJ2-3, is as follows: KAGVTQTPRYLIKTRGQQVTLSCSPISGHRSVSWYQQTPGQGLQFLFEYFSETQRNKGNFPGRFSGRQFSNSRSEMNVSTLELGDSALYLCASSLLGGGAKDTQYFGPGTRLTVL.

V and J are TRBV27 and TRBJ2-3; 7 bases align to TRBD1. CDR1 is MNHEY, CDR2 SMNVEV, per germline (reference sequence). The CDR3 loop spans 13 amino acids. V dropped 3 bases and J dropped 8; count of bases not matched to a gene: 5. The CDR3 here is CASSFGTVSTQYF. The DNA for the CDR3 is TGTGCCAGCAGTTTTGGGACAGTCAGTACGCAGTATTTT.

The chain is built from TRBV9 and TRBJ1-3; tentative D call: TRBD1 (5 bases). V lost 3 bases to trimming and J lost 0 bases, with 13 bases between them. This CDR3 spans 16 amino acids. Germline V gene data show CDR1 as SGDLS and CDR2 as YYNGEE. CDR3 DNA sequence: TGTGCCAGCAGCGCAGGCGGGACTTTCTCTGGAAACACCATATATTTT. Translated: CASSAGGTFSGNTIYF.

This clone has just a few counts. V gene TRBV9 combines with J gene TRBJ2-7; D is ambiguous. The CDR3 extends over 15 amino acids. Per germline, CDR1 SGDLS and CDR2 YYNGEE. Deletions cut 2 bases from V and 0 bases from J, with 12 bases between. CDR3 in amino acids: CASSVETASSYEQYF. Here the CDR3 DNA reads TGTGCCAGCAGCGTGGAGACGGCTAGCTCCTACGAGCAGTACTTC.

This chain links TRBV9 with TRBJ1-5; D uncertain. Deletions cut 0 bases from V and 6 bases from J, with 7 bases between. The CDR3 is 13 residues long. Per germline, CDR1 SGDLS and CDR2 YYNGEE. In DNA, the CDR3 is TGTGCCAGCAGCGTAGGACTGGGTCAGCCCCAGCATTTT. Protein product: CASSVGLGQPQHF.

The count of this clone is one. The CDR3 DNA reads TGCGCCAGTAAATTGGCGGGCTGGACTCTCGGAGGGAGCTATGGCTACACCTTC. Translation gives CASKLAGWTLGGSYGYTF. The chain has TRBV5-1 and TRBJ1-2, with D hard to call. V lost 8 bases and J lost 4, with 30 bases in between. This CDR3 has 18 amino acids. Per the germline V gene, CDR1 is SGHRS and CDR2 is YFSETQ.

Here the CDR3 DNA reads TGTGCCAGCGGGCGGCTAGCGGGAGCAGGGACAGATACGCAGTATTTT. It is translated as CASGRLAGAGTDTQYF. The rearrangement links TRBV2 to TRBJ2-3, with TRBD2 matching over 10 bases. The germline gives CDR1 SNHLY, CDR2 FYNNEI. V was pared by 8 bases and J by 3 bases, with 11 bases of the junction left unmatched. This CDR3 contains 16 residues.

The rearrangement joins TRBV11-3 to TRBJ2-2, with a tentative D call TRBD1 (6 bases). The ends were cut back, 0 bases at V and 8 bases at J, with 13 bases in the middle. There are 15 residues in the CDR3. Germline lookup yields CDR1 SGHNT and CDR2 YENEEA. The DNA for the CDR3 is TGTGCCAGCAGCTTAGAACAGGGATCAGGAGGGGAGCTGTTTTTT. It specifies CASSLEQGSGGELFF.

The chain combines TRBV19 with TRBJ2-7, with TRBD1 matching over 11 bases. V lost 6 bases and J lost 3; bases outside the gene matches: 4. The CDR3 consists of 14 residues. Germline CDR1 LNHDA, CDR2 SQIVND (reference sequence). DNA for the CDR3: TGTGCCAGTAGCAGGACAGGGGGCAACTACGAGCAGTACTTC. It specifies CASSRTGGNYEQYF.

CDR3 amino acids: CASDRDPNTGELFF. In nucleotides, the CDR3 is TGTGCCAGCGACAGGGATCCGAACACCGGGGAGCTGTTTTTT. The chain combines TRBV2 with TRBJ2-2, with TRBD1 identical over 7 bases. CDR3 size: 14 residues. With V trimmed by 8 bases and J by 0 bases, 3 bases remained unmatched. The V gene's germline CDR1 is SNHLY and CDR2 FYNNEI.

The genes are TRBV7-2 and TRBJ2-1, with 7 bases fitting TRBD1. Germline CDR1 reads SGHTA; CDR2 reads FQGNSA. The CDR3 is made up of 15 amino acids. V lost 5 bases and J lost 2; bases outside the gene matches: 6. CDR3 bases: TGTGCCAGCAGCGTACAGGGGAATGCCTACAATGAGCAGTTCTTC. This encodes CASSVQGNAYNEQFF.

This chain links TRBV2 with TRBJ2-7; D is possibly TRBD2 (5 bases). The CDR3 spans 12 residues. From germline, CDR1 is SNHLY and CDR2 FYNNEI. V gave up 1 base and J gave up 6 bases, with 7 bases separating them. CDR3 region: CASSEGGSEQYF. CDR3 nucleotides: TGTGCCAGCAGTGAAGGAGGGAGCGAGCAGTACTTC.

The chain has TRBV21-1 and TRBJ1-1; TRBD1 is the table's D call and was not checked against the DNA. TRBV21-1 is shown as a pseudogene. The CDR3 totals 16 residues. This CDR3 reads CASKVRGVRPPTEAFF. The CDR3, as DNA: TGTGCCAGTAAAGTCAGGGGGGTCCGTCCCCCGACTGAAGCTTTCTTT.

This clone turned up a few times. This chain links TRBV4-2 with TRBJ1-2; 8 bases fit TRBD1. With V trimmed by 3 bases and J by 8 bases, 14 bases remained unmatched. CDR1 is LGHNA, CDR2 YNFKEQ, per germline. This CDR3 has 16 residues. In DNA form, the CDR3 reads TGTGCCAGCAGCCAGGGGACAGGAAGGCTTGCCGAAGGCTACACCTTC. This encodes CASSQGTGRLAEGYTF.

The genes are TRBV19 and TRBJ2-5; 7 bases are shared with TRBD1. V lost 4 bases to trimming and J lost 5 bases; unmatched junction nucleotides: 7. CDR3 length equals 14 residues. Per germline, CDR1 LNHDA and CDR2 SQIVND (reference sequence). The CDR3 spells CASSTTDRPETQYF. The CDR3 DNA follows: TGTGCCAGTAGTACCACGGACAGGCCGGAGACCCAGTACTTC.

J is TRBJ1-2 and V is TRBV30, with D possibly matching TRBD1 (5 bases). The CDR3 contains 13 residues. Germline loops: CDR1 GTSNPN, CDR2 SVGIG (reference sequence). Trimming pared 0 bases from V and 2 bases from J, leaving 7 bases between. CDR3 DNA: TGTGCCTGGAGTGTACAGGCGAACTATGGCTACACCTTC. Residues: CAWSVQANYGYTF.

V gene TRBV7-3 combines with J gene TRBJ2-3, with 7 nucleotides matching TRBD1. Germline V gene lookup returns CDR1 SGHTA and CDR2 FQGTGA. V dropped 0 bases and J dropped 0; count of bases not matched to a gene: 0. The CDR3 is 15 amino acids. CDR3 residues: CASSLTGQSTDTQYF. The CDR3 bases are TGTGCCAGCAGCTTAACGGGACAGAGCACAGATACGCAGTATTTT. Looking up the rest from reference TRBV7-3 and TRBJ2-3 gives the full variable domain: GAGVSQTPSNKVTEKGKYVELRCDPISGHTALYWYRQSLGQGPEFLIYFQGTGAADDSGLPNDRFFAVRPEGSVSTLKIQRTERGDSAVYLCASSLTGQSTDTQYFGPGTRLTVL.

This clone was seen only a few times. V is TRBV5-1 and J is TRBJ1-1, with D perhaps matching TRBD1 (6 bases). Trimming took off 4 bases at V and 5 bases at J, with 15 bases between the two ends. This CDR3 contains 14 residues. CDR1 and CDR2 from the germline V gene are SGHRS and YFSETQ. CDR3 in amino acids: CASSTATGLTEAFF. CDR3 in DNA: TGCGCCAGCAGCACGGCCACAGGGTTGACTGAAGCTTTCTTT.

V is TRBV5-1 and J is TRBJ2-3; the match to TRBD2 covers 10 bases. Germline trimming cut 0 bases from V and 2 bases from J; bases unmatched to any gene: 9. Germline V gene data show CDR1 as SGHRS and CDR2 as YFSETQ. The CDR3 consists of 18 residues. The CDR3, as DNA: TGCGCCAGCAGCTTGGCCCTTAGCGGGAGGCCTTTCACAGATACGCAGTATTTT. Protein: CASSLALSGRPFTDTQYF.

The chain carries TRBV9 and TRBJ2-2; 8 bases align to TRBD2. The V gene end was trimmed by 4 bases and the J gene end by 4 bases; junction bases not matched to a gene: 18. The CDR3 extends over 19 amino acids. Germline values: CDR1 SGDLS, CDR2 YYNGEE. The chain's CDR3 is CASSPRLTVGLAATGELFF. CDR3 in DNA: TGTGCCAGCAGCCCACGCCTCACAGTTGGACTAGCCGCCACCGGGGAGCTGTTTTTT.

This CDR3 is CASSLASTGGLPTGELFF. The CDR3 DNA sequence: TGCGCCAGCAGCTTGGCCTCTACTGGGGGACTACCCACCGGGGAGCTGTTTTTT. The V and J genes are TRBV5-1 and TRBJ2-2, with TRBD2 identical over 7 bases. CDR1 is SGHRS and CDR2 is YFSETQ in the germline V gene. The CDR3 is made up of 18 amino acids. Trimming took 0 bases from V and 4 from J; bases not matched to a gene: 12.

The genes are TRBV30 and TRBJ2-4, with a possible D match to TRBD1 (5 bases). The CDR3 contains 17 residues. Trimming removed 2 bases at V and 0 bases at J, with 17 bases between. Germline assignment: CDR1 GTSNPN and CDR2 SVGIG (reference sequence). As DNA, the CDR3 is TGTGCCTGGAGTTTCCCTGGTGACGGACAAGCCAAAAACATTCAGTACTTC. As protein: CAWSFPGDGQAKNIQYF.

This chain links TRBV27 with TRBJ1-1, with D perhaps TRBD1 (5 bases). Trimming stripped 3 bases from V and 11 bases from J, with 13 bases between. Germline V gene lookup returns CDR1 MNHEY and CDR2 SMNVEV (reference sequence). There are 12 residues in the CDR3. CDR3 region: CASSFQGSRAFF. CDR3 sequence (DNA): TGTGCCAGCAGTTTTCAGGGTTCGAGGGCTTTCTTT.

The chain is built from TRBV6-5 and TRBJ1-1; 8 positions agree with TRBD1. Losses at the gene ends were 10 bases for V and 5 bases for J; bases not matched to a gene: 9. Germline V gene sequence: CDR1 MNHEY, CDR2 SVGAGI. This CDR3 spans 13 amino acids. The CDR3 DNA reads TGTGCCACCCGACAGGGGTTGGAAACTGAAGCTTTCTTT. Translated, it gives CATRQGLETEAFF.

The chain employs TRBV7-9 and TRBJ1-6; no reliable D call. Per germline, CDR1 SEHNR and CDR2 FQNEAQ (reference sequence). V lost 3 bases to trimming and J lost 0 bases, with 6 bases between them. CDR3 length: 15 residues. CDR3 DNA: TGTGCCAGCAGCTTCATTCCCTCCTATAATTCACCCCTCCACTTT. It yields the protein CASSFIPSYNSPLHF. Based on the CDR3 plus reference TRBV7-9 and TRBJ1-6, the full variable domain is DTGVSQNPRHKITKRGQNVTFRCDPISEHNRLYWYRQTLGQGPEFLTYFQNEAQLEKSRLLSDRFSAERPKGSFSTLEIQRTEQGDSAMYLCASSFIPSYNSPLHFGNGTRLTVT.